Shown below are 2 T cell receptor beta chains from a single sample sequenced in a study of blood T cell repertoires in COVID-19. Sequencing used immunoSEQ multiplex PCR; TCRdb keeps in-frame clones, though not all of them. This table holds fewer than 200,000 clones, approximately 81% found once. Specimen: PBMCs or T cells enriched from blood (not recorded which). The receptors were sampled from a man in his fifties or sixties who had recovered from COVID-19.

The chain is built from TRBV29-1 and TRBJ1-2; 10 bases align to TRBD1. V shed 3 bases and J 6 bases; nucleotides not matched to a gene: 13. The CDR3 is 16 residues long. Germline lookup yields CDR1 SQVTM and CDR2 ANQGSEA. The CDR3 reads CSVDSPPRDRGHGYTF. The CDR3 DNA reads TGCAGCGTTGACTCCCCCCCCCGGGACAGGGGCCATGGCTACACCTTC. The full variable domain, rest sourced from reference TRBV29-1 and TRBJ1-2, is SAVISQKPSRDICQRGTSLTIQCQVDSQVTMMFWYRQQPGQSLTLIATANQGSEATYESGFVIDKFPISRPNLTFSTLTVSNMSPEDSSIYLCSVDSPPRDRGHGYTFGSGTRLTVV.

The chain couples TRBV12-3 or TRBV12-4 to TRBJ1-1, with D tentatively TRBD1 (6 bases). The CDR3 consists of 11 residues. The V gene lost 6 bases and the J gene lost 11 bases, with 13 bases spanning the gap. For the CDR3, the DNA is TGTGCCAGCAGCCCCGACAGGAAGGCTTTCTTT. Protein sequence: CASSPDRKAFF.